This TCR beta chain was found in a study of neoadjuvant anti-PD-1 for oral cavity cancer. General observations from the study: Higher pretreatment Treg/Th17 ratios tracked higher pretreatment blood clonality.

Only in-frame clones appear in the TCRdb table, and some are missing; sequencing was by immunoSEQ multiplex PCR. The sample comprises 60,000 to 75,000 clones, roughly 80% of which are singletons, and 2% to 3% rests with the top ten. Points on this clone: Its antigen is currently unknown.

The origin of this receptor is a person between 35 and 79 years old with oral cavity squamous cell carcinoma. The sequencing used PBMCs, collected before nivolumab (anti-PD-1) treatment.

This CDR3 reads CASSRVGDSGANVLTF. The CDR3 bases are TGCGCCAGCAGCCGCGTAGGTGACTCTGGGGCCAACGTCCTGACTTTC. This rearrangement joins TRBV5-1 to TRBJ2-6; D call uncertain. The CDR3 has 16 residues. CDR1 SGHRS and CDR2 YFSETQ come from the germline V gene. V was cut by 4 bases and J by 0 bases, with 11 bases left in between.